Reported below is one T cell receptor (beta chain). The specificity of this receptor is unknown. No base qualities exist here, and no much larger clone lies one base off it. The sample originates from a study of CD8 T cells in Susac syndrome (dated by TCRdb to the late 2010s). With respect to the entire study: Among the sequenced Susac syndrome patients, more than 5 had clinically active disease and fewer than ten were in clinical remission. At blood withdrawal, Susac syndrome patients were therapy-naive, treated with corticosteroids (with IVIg additionally given to some), or treated with IVIg alone. The study used repertoire sequencing to test whether antigen drove CD8+ T cell activation and differentiation in Susac syndrome.

RNA was extracted with the RNeasy kit and roughly 0.45 to 1 ug was reverse transcribed using random hexamers. The immunoSEQ multiplex PCR assay, which covers 54 Vbeta and 13 Jbeta segments, was used to amplify TCR beta CDR3 regions. PCR amplification bias was corrected by using a synthetic template baseline for primer optimization and computational correction. Regarding the original processing steps: Reads were annotated to V, D and J genes according to IMGT and were analyzed with immunoSEQ Analyzer, with only productive sequences retained. Clonality was calculated as one minus the Shannon entropy normalized by log2 of the number of productive unique sequences. For each patient and control, public and private clones were evaluated among the 100 most prevalent clones. A clone was defined as Susac-specific if it was absent from the healthy and MS cohorts, from 950 to 1,300 published viral clones and from other ImmuneACCESS disease sequences. The public reads were reanalyzed by TCRdb: fastp trimming at Q25, MiXCR alignment, in-frame beta chains only. Here each entry gathers all rows of one CDR3 protein and keeps the most common genes and DNA. The V and J calls were determined by TCRdb, not by the authors. The sample includes approximately 210,000 distinct CDR3 sequences, with about 95% observed a single time. The top ten hold under 0.2% of the sample.

Peripheral blood CD8+ and CD4+ T cells from healthy donors, Susac syndrome patients and multiple sclerosis patients were profiled by high-throughput TCR beta sequencing. Susac syndrome patients met recently defined diagnostic criteria for definite or probable disease. Bulk CD8+ and CD4+ T cells were purified by magnetic negative isolation, while CD8+ TEMRA cells were enriched using FACS. Blood was collected in EDTA tubes and processed within 24 hours, with PBMCs isolated through density gradient centrifugation. PBMCs intended for TCR sequencing were cryopreserved in liquid nitrogen and were subsequently thawed in a 37 degrees C water bath. The sorted or isolated CD4+, CD8+ and CD8+ TEMRA cells reached a purity of at least 90%. The paper's findings and limits, for the study overall: The number of individuals in the TCR sequencing and HLA analysis was recognized as being relatively small. In the CD4+ T cell repertoire of Susac syndrome patients, clonal expansion was not detected.

Sequenced input: CD4+ T cells from PBMCs. The clonotype was recovered from a human donor with Susac syndrome.

Read as DNA, the sequence is TGCGCCAGCAGCCAAGATATTTGGAACAGGAGAACCTACGAGCAGTACTTC. It codes for CASSQDIWNRRTYEQYF. Recombination connected TRBV4-1 to TRBJ2-7; the D gene is perhaps TRBD1, on 5 matching bases. Trimming costs V 0 bases and J 2 bases, and their ends lie 17 bases apart. The CDR3 runs 17 amino acids, cysteine and phenylalanine included. Just CDR3 DNA is preserved here, 51 bases in frame from base 1. CDR1 and CDR2 were assigned from the germline V gene as MGHRA and YSYEKL.